This TCR beta chain came from a study of OX40 agonist ivuxolimab in advanced cancers. The overall study: The drug used for patients, ivuxolimab, was an agonistic anti-OX40 (CD134) antibody. Every 2 weeks, patients got intravenous ivuxolimab at one of six dose levels (0.01-10 mg/kg).

In the case of this clone: What it binds is unknown.

Germline assignment: CDR1 SGHDT and CDR2 YYEEEE. The CDR3 has 15 residues. With 1 base clipped from V and 2 bases from J, the junction kept 4 bases outside the gene matches. Study-wide results and limits: Determination of antigen specificity was not performed for the expanded peripheral T cells.

Profiling relied on immunoSEQ multiplex PCR, and the TCRdb table lists in-frame clones only, not all of them. The sample holds roughly 88,000 clones, around 87% seen once. Material: CD4+ or CD8+ T cells sorted from blood, obtained in a trial of the OX40 agonist ivuxolimab. The origin of this receptor is an adult with an advanced solid tumor such as melanoma, head and neck, liver or kidney cancer. The chain carries TRBV5-6 and TRBJ2-3; 7 positions agree with TRBD1. The CDR3 reads CASSLLTGDTDTQYF. DNA for the CDR3: TGTGCCAGCAGCTTGTTAACAGGGGACACAGATACGCAGTATTTT.